This TCR beta chain was captured in a study of blood T cell repertoires in COVID-19 (dated by TCRdb to the early 2020s). Regarding the research as a whole: Collaborator samples came from the United States, Italy and Spain and covered acute and convalescent phases of COVID-19. The material from the prospective study consisted of cDNA or gDNA derived from T cells, B-cell-depleted T cells, or PBMCs. Subjects who had been exposed to COVID-19, were actively infected with it, or had recovered from it provided the deeply sampled blood TCRbeta repertoires that made up the dataset. The repertoires were released in a freely available public database intended as a resource for research on the immune response to SARS-CoV-2. The samples were drawn from two sources: the first 160 participants of the ongoing ImmuneRACE study, and 1,000 to 1,500 subjects contributed by 6 global collaborators. Nearly every sample came with metadata listing a de-identified subject ID, COVID-19 status, age in years and sex. Where available, HLA class I and class II types were taken from metadata supplied by the sample provider and were not determined by assay-based typing.

Each collaborating institution followed its own protocols to collect whole blood in K2EDTA tubes. For TCRbeta analysis, collaborator samples were shipped as frozen whole blood, as isolated PBMCs, or as DNA extracted from either sample type. The investigation overall reported the following: The amount of clinical and demographic metadata varied by source and participant and was provided uncurated.

To note about this clone: The specificity of this receptor is unknown. The record has no base qualities; no much larger clone is one base away.

The immunoSEQ Assay, a bias-controlled multiplex PCR, was used to amplify TCRbeta CDR3 regions from genomic DNA. The original pipeline was this. Nucleated cell counts per sample were estimated from amplification of reference gene primers within the assay. To quantify the absolute abundance of each unique TCRbeta CDR3 rearrangement, sequence reads were collapsed and filtered. For each sample, productive Simpson clonality was calculated as the square root of Simpson's diversity index over productive rearrangements. TCRdb limited this immuneACCESS table to in-frame rearrangements with V and J called. A share of clones is missing; checked studies link under half to unresolved V genes, and the rest is unexplained. V and J calls and clone size come straight from that table; D and trimming were deduced from the DNA. The table for this sample lists approximately 60,000 clones; around 88% of them were counted only once. The ten largest clones take up 5% to 6.5% of the sample.

Trimming removed 1 base from V and 8 bases from J, leaving 17 bases between the germline ends. From the germline V gene (reference sequence), CDR1 is SEHNR and CDR2 is FQNEAQ. The CDR3 holds 15 amino acids from the cysteine to the phenylalanine. Of the read, only the CDR3 DNA is kept; its 45 bases are in frame from base 1. Recombination joined TRBV7-9 with TRBJ1-2; the D gene cannot be named for sure. The sequence came from a human donor in a cohort sampled during active COVID-19. The sample taken for sequencing was peripheral blood. The DNA sequence reads TGTGCCAGCAGCTTAGGGAGTCTTGCTTCGCCCGGCTACACCTTC. It codes for CASSLGSLASPGYTF.